The 3 T cell receptor beta chains given below trace back to one sample, sequenced in a study of PD-1 blockade in classical Hodgkin lymphoma. Each patient's relapse followed autologous stem cell transplantation, and brentuximab vedotin exposure varied. Produced via immunoSEQ multiplex PCR; TCRdb's table is partial and in-frame only. The sample contains approximately 25,000 clones, 60% to 80% of which appear only once. The sequences come from peripheral blood mononuclear cells (PBMCs), collected at baseline. These TCRs come from a human donor with classical Hodgkin lymphoma.

The table lists this clone with a few counts. CDR3: CASSEISLQETQYF. The CDR3 DNA is TGTGCCAGCAGTGAAATAAGCCTACAAGAGACCCAGTACTTC. The chain is built from TRBV2 and TRBJ2-5; D call uncertain. V shed 2 bases and J shed 2 bases, with 9 bases lying between them. Germline values: CDR1 SNHLY, CDR2 FYNNEI. The CDR3 sequence is 14 residues long. The full variable domain, with the rest looked up from reference TRBV2 and TRBJ2-5, is EPEVTQTPSHQVTQMGQEVILRCVPISNHLYFYWYRQILGQKVEFLVSFYNNEISEKSEIFDDQFSVERPDGSNFTLKIRSTKLEDSAMYFCASSEISLQETQYFGPGTRLLVL.

This chain links TRBV9 with TRBJ2-6; D remains ambiguous. The germline gives CDR1 SGDLS, CDR2 YYNGEE. The CDR3 covers 14 residues. Trimming shortened V by 3 bases and J by 0 bases, and 4 bases separated the two germline ends. The CDR3 spells CASSDTSGANVLTF. CDR3 nucleotides: TGTGCCAGCAGCGACACCTCTGGGGCCAACGTCCTGACTTTC.

The genes are TRBV2 and TRBJ1-1; tentatively, D is TRBD1 (6 bases). Germline V gives CDR1 SNHLY, CDR2 FYNNEI. CDR3 length: 14 amino acids. V lost 5 bases, J lost 2 bases, and 12 bases lay in between. The CDR3 here is CASSREGGNTEAFF. DNA for the CDR3: TGTGCCAGCAGTAGAGAGGGGGGAAACACTGAAGCTTTCTTT.